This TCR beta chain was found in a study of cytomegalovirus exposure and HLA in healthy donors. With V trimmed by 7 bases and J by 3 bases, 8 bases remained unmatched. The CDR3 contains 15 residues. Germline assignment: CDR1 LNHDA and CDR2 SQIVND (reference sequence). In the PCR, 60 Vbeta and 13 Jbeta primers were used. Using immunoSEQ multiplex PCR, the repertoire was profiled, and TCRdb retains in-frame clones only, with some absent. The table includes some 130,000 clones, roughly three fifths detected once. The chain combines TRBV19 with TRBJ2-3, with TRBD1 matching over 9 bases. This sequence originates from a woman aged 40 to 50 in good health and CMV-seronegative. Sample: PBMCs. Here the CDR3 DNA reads TGTGCCAGTAACCAACGACAGGGGGGAACAGATACGCAGTATTTT. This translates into CASNQRQGGTDTQYF.